This TCR beta chain was retrieved from a study of long-term antiretroviral therapy in people with HIV (dated by TCRdb to between 2021 and 2024). Some background on the complete study: The earliest samples were collected about a decade before the 2015 WHO recommendation for immediate ART, when ART was typically delayed until CD4 counts fell. A total of roughly 180 cryopreserved PBMC samples were contributed to the cohort by 30 adults with confirmed HIV infection, with samples collected serially over a mean of approximately six years (range 1-12). Test extractions of a monoclonal T-cell line alongside a few dozen polyclonal samples showed no cross-contamination during QIAcube processing. Among the 30 to 35 participants with HIV, eleven to twelve were female. A retrospective serial study tested whether ART initiation and durable HIV suppression were associated with changes in peripheral blood TRB repertoire composition and diversity.

As concerns this clone: Its binding antigen is unknown. Base qualities are not recorded, but no much larger clone differs from it by a single base.

The immunoSEQ hsTCRB v3.0 assay was used at survey level resolution to sequence the TRB variable region. A depth of roughly 35,000-55,000 T-cell genomes per sample was targeted for TRB sequencing. Pooled TRB libraries were sequenced on an Illumina MiSeq with a v3 150-cycle kit. The authors' pipeline ran thus. Repertoire analysis was run in R within a reproducible Nextflow workflow that covered QC, data transformation and analysis. Custom analyses were implemented in LymphoSeq2, an R package for AIRR-Seq data exploration. Several samples that yielded fewer than 5000 total TRB sequences were excluded, so that 150 to 200 HIV repertoires were analyzed. Among the approximately 180 retained HIV repertoires, some 60 were collected before ART initiation and more than 120 after ART initiation. Each repertoire was downsampled to 5000 TRB nucleotide sequences, and summary statistics were averaged across 100 downsampling iterations. The analysis kept only TRB sequences whose CDR3 regions were at least seven amino acids long. Two measures captured diversity: a Shannon entropy-derived clonality score and the Gini coefficient. Repertoire networks linked the top 5000 CDR3 amino acid sequences whenever two sequences differed by an edit distance of one. Antigen specificity groups and MHC restriction were predicted for TRB CDR3 amino acid sequences with GLIPH2. To flag known associations with CMV, EBV, HIV or tissue antigens, CDR3 amino acid sequences were compared against VDJdb and McPAS-TCR. Pre-ART, post-ART and control groups were compared with Wilcoxon signed-rank tests and Holm-Bonferroni correction. The immuneACCESS repertoire file appears here via TCRdb, limited to in-frame rearrangements. These files lack a portion of the clones; in checked studies, under half of the deficit traces to unresolved V genes, and the cause of the others is not known. The V and J calls and clone size come from that table; D and trimming were worked out from the DNA. The sample data list tens of thousands of clones, and 90% to 95% of these were observed just once. The top ten clonotypes cover less than 10% of the sample.

Reading from cysteine to phenylalanine, the CDR3 counts 16 amino acids. The CDR3 DNA has 48 bases and is translated from base 1. V loses 6 bases at its end and J loses 5 bases; junction bases beyond the gene matches: 9. The germline V gene gives CDR1 as SNHLY and CDR2 as FYNNEI. Overall results and qualifications from the work: At every time point, the repertoire was dominated by expanded TRB clones first identified before ART initiation, although this dominance fluctuated and, in many PLHIV, declined after ART. Starting ART was linked to a significant rise in TRB diversity, yet even with long-term ART the diversity remained significantly lower than in transplant donor controls. Owing to limited PBMC availability, only the TCR beta chain was sequenced, without alpha chain pairing. The samples span the years 2004 to 2017, and the ART regimens used may be less effective than current regimens. No data were available on ART adherence, viral resistance or therapy changes, limiting inferences about post-ART repertoire changes. Because pre-ART samples had limited cell numbers, profiling was done on unsorted PBMC rather than on sorted CD4+ and CD8+ T cells. Narrower CDR3 length ranges were observed in HIV repertoires than in controls, and an antigen-experienced repertoire with only a slight naive shift after ART was suggested by the network structure.

To be included, a participant needed at least one PBMC sample from before ART initiation plus at least two post-ART samples. All participants with HIV were treated in the United States of America. Cryopreserved samples of roughly 0.95-10 million PBMC were thawed and washed before DNA extraction. At the time of the earliest PBMC sample for each participant with HIV, ages ranged from about 20 to 54 years. Per participant, PBMC samples came from 1-4 timepoints prior to ART initiation and 2-8 timepoints following ART initiation, for a median of 7 samples. Serial HIV viral load, CD4+ T-cell count, ART history and demographic data were obtained for every participant. Genomic DNA was extracted from unsorted PBMC with a Qiagen kit on a QIAcube, with processing performed in batches of 12 samples.

This specimen consisted of unsorted PBMCs, obtained roughly 6.3 years after starting antiretroviral therapy. The TCR originated in a man aged 25-45 years with HIV. The chain is assembled from TRBV2 and TRBJ2-2, with 10 bases aligning to TRBD2. At the DNA level, the sequence is TGTGCCAGCAGCCCCCAAGCGGGGGGGCCGACCGGGGAGCTGTTTTTT. Translated, this gives CASSPQAGGPTGELFF.